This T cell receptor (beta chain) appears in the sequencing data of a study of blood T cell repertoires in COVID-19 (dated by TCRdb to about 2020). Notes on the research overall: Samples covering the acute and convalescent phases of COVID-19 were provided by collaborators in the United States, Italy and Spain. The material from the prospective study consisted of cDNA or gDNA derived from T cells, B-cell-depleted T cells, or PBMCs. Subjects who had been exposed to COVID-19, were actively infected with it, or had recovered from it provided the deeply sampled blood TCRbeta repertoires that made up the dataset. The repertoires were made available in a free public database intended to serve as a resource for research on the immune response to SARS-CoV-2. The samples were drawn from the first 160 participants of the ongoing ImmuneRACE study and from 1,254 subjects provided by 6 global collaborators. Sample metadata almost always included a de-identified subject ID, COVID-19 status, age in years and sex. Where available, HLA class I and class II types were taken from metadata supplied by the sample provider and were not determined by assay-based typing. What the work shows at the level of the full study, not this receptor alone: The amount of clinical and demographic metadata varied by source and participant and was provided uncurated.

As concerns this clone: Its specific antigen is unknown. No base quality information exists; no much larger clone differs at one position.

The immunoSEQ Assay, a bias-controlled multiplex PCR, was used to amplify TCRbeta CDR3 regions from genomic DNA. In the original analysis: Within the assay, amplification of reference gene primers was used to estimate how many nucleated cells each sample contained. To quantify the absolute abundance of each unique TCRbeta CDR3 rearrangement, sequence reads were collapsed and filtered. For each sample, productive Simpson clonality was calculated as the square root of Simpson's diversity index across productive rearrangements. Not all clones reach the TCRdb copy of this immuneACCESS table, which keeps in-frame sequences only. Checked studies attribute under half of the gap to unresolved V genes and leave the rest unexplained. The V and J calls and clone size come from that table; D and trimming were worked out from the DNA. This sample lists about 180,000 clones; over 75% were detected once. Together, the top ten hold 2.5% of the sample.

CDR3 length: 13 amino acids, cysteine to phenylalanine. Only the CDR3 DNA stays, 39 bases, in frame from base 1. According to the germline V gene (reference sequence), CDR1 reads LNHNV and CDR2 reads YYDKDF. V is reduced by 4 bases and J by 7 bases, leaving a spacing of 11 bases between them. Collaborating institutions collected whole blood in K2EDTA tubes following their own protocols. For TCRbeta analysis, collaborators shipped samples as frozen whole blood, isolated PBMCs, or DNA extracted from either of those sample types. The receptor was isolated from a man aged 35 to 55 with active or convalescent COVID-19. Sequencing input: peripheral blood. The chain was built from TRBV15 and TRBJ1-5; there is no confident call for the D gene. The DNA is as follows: TGTGCCACCAGCAAGAGGGATCGGCAGCCCCAGCATTTT. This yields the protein CATSKRDRQPQHF.